These 10 T cell receptor beta chains originate from one sample sequenced in a study of read filtering for tumor transcriptome and immune sequencing. Molecular barcoded adaptors covering alpha/delta and beta/gamma chains were used on around 370 ng RNA. TCRdb re-derived calls from the reads in MiXCR, one entry per CDR3 protein. The profile shows tens of thousands of distinct CDR3 sequences, 20% of them singletons. Material: a population of CD138-negative cells sorted from bone marrow. All receptors derive from a donor aged 40 or older with multiple myeloma.

This clonotype appeared many times. This chain links TRBV3-1 with TRBJ1-4; a possible D gene is TRBD1 (6 bases). CDR1 is LGHDT and CDR2 is YNNKEL in the germline V gene (reference sequence). The CDR3 covers 14 residues. Trimming pared 6 bases from V and 3 bases from J, leaving 11 bases between. The CDR3 here is CASSSGTPNEKLFF. The CDR3 nucleotides are TGTGCCAGCAGTTCCGGGACACCTAATGAAAAACTGTTTTTT. The full variable domain, its missing parts supplied by reference TRBV3-1 and TRBJ1-4, is DTAVSQTPKYLVTQMGNDKSIKCEQNLGHDTMYWYKQDSKKFLKIMFSYNNKELIINETVPNRFSPKSPDKAHLNLHINSLELGDSAVYFCASSSGTPNEKLFFGSGTQLSVL.

This clonotype was detected ten times or more. This chain connects TRBV29-1 to TRBJ2-1; 9 positions match TRBD1. Trimming took 7 bases from V and 8 from J; bases not matched to a gene: 6. The CDR3 has 12 residues. Germline V lookup: CDR1 SQVTM, CDR2 ANQGSEA. This CDR3 is CSGTGEDYEQFF. The CDR3, as DNA: TGCAGCGGGACAGGGGAGGATTATGAGCAGTTCTTC.

This sequence joins TRBV2 and TRBJ2-1; tentatively, D is TRBD1 (6 bases). Germline assignment: CDR1 SNHLY and CDR2 FYNNEI. Trimming shortened V by 3 bases and J by 12 bases, and 15 bases separated the two germline ends. CDR3 length equals 13 residues. Here the CDR3 DNA reads TGTGCCAGCAGTGATGGGACACCAAGAGGGCAGTTCTTC. Protein sequence: CASSDGTPRGQFF.

In its sample, this clonotype was seen many times. The chain carries TRBV3-1 and TRBJ1-1; D remains ambiguous. This CDR3 is built from 12 residues. V lost 4 bases and J 1 base, leaving 4 bases between the germline ends. Germline-derived CDR1 and CDR2 are LGHDT and YNNKEL (reference sequence). CDR3 protein: CASSRKNTEAFF. CDR3 sequence (DNA): TGTGCCAGCAGCCGGAAGAACACTGAAGCTTTCTTT.

At least ten counts were recorded for this clonotype. This rearrangement joins TRBV11-3 to TRBJ2-1, with D maybe TRBD1 (6 bases). Trimming cost V 2 bases and J 8 bases, with 10 bases left between them. From germline, CDR1 is SGHNT and CDR2 YENEEA. The CDR3 contains 13 residues. The CDR3 loop is CASSLSQGDEQFF. CDR3 nucleotides: TGTGCCAGCAGCTTATCACAGGGCGATGAGCAGTTCTTC.

This chain uses TRBV20-1 with TRBJ2-1; 8 bases agree with TRBD1. Trimming removed 4 bases from V and 12 bases from J; junction bases left unmatched: 8. Germline-derived CDR1 and CDR2 are DFQATT and SNEGSKA (reference sequence). This CDR3 contains 12 residues. CDR3 amino acids: CSAIGQGQVQFF. CDR3 sequence (DNA): TGCAGTGCTATCGGACAGGGTCAGGTGCAGTTCTTC.

The chain links TRBV5-1 to TRBJ1-5, with D maybe TRBD1 (5 bases). V shed 0 bases and J shed 6 bases, with 7 bases lying between them. Germline assignment: CDR1 SGHRS and CDR2 YFSETQ. The CDR3 extends over 13 amino acids. The chain's CDR3 is CASSLDGGQPQHF. For the CDR3, the DNA is TGCGCCAGCAGCTTGGATGGGGGTCAGCCCCAGCATTTT. Supplemented by reference TRBV5-1 and TRBJ1-5, the full variable domain reads KAGVTQTPRYLIKTRGQQVTLSCSPISGHRSVSWYQQTPGQGLQFLFEYFSETQRNKGNFPGRFSGRQFSNSRSEMNVSTLELGDSALYLCASSLDGGQPQHFGDGTRLSIL.

The rearrangement uses TRBV5-1 and TRBJ1-1, with D possibly TRBD1 on 5 matching bases. The CDR3 covers 14 residues. Germline lookup yields CDR1 SGHRS and CDR2 YFSETQ. The V end was cut by 2 bases, the J end by 1 base, with 9 bases between. The chain's CDR3 is CASSFGGGNTEAFF. In DNA, the CDR3 is TGCGCCAGCAGCTTTGGGGGGGGGAACACTGAAGCTTTCTTT.

In the case of this clonotype: A much bigger clone sits one base away, suggesting this may be a read error. The CDR3 sequence is CASSAQAETEASF. CDR3 DNA sequence: TGTGCCAGCAGCGCCCAAGCGGAAACTGAAGCTTCCTTT. This rearrangement joins TRBV9 to TRBJ1-1; D is undetermined. Germline lookup yields CDR1 SGDLS and CDR2 YYNGEE. The CDR3 is 13 residues long.

This clonotype is classed as medium-sized. The chain recombines TRBV6-6 with TRBJ2-1; D gene unclear. Trimming removed 5 bases from V and 8 bases from J, with 10 bases in between. Germline assignment: CDR1 MNHNY and CDR2 SVGAGI (reference sequence). This CDR3 comprises 12 residues. CDR3 coding DNA: TGTGCCAGCAGTCAGCTAGGGTATGAGCAGTTCTTC. Residues: CASSQLGYEQFF.